Listed below are T cell receptor beta chains from one sample, sequenced in a study of cytomegalovirus exposure and HLA in healthy donors. Method: immunoSEQ multiplex PCR; TCRdb's copy keeps in-frame clones and lacks some. The sample gives fewer than 150,000 clones, around 76% of which show up once; 16% is in the top ten. The specimen was PBMCs. These receptors were taken from a man aged 50-59 years in good health and CMV-seropositive. CDR3s include the opening cysteine and the closing phenylalanine or tryptophan. A D gene is named only where the DNA matches it firmly. A row's size may be missing; if present it is once, few, many or a size class.

TRBJ2-2,TRBD2,TRBV4-1,.,CASSQLSGRDNTGELFF,TGCGCCAGCAGCCAACTCAGCGGGAGGGATAACACCGGGGAGCTGTTTTTT
TRBJ2-2,TRBD1,TRBV19,.,CATRGGELFF,TGTGCCACCAGGGGGGGGGAGCTGTTTTTT
TRBJ2-3,TRBD2,TRBV27,.,CASSLFGGGVTDTQYF,TGTGCCAGCAGTTTATTCGGGGGGGGAGTCACAGATACGCAGTATTTT
TRBJ1-4,TRBD1,TRBV28,few,CACRGQGGEKLFF,TGTGCCTGTAGGGGACAGGGCGGAGAAAAACTGTTTTTT
TRBJ2-2,.,TRBV5-1,.,CASSLVQSNTGELFF,TGCGCCAGCAGCTTGGTACAGTCGAACACCGGGGAGCTGTTTTTT
TRBJ2-5,.,TRBV5-6,.,CASSSIQGTYQETQYF,TGTGCCAGCAGTTCCATCCAGGGGACATACCAAGAGACCCAGTACTTC
TRBJ2-3,TRBD2,TRBV6-5,.,CASSSPRGGRDTQYF,TGTGCCAGCAGTAGTCCGCGCGGGGGTAGAGATACGCAGTATTTT
TRBJ2-3,TRBD2,TRBV9,.,CASSAALAASTDTQYF,TGTGCCAGCAGCGCCGCCCTAGCGGCGAGCACAGATACGCAGTATTTT
TRBJ2-1,.,TRBV7-2,.,CASSPVRLVHEQFF,TGTGCCAGCAGCCCGGTTCGACTAGTCCACGAGCAGTTCTTC
TRBJ2-1,TRBD1,TRBV7-6,.,CASSSTGASNEQFF,TGTGCCAGCAGCTCGACAGGGGCTTCGAATGAGCAGTTCTTC
TRBJ2-6,.,TRBV6-5,.,CASRIGANVLTF,TGTGCCAGCAGAATAGGGGCCAACGTCCTGACTTTC
TRBJ2-4,.,TRBV11-3,once,CASSSWSQALGGIQYF,TGTGCCAGCAGCTCTTGGAGTCAGGCACTAGGGGGCATTCAGTACTTC
TRBJ1-1,.,TRBV2,.,CASTSGQLLEAFF,TGTGCCAGCACTTCAGGACAGCTACTCGAAGCTTTCTTT
TRBJ2-1,.,TRBV7-2,.,CASSLELHLDEQFF,TGTGCCAGCAGCTTAGAACTTCACTTGGATGAGCAGTTCTTC
TRBJ2-2,TRBD1,TRBV5-1,.,CASSIRDSGLTGELFF,TGCGCCAGCAGCATCCGGGACAGTGGGTTGACCGGGGAGCTGTTTTTT
TRBJ2-7,TRBD2,TRBV5-4,.,CASRQGLALSYEQYF,TGTGCCAGCAGGCAGGGACTAGCGCTCTCCTACGAGCAGTACTTC
TRBJ2-2,TRBD2,TRBV5-1,once,CASRETSGGATGELFF,TGCGCCAGCCGCGAAACTAGCGGGGGGGCCACCGGGGAGCTGTTTTTT
TRBJ1-5,TRBD1,TRBV5-6,few,CASSAGQEAPYSNQPQHF,TGTGCCAGCAGCGCCGGACAGGAGGCCCCATATAGCAATCAGCCCCAGCATTTT
TRBJ2-1,TRBD2,TRBV27,few,CASSSSGSPYNEQFF,TGTGCCAGCAGTTCTAGCGGGAGCCCCTACAATGAGCAGTTCTTC
TRBJ1-1,.,TRBV7-9,.,CASSLQGRNTEAFF,TGTGCCAGCAGCTTACAGGGGCGGAACACTGAAGCTTTCTTT
TRBJ2-1,TRBD1,TRBV19,few,CASTLGQPHNEQFF,TGTGCCAGTACCCTGGGACAGCCCCACAATGAGCAGTTCTTC
TRBJ2-7,.,TRBV28,.,CASSRGQTSRGPGYEQYF,TGTGCCAGCAGCCGCGGACAGACCTCAAGGGGCCCCGGGTACGAGCAGTACTTC
TRBJ2-7,.,TRBV2,.,CASSARTVSSYEQYF,TGTGCCAGCAGCGCCAGGACAGTTAGCTCCTACGAGCAGTACTTC
TRBJ2-1,.,TRBV14,once,CASSQGGRGSYNEQFF,TGTGCCAGCAGCCAAGGGGGCAGGGGTTCCTACAATGAGCAGTTCTTC
TRBJ2-7,.,TRBV14,.,CASSQAQRSYEQYF,TGTGCCAGCAGCCAGGCACAGAGATCCTACGAGCAGTACTTC
TRBJ2-3,TRBD2,TRBV5-1,.,CASSTASGSSTDTQYF,TGCGCCAGCAGCACTGCTAGCGGGTCTAGCACAGATACGCAGTATTTT
TRBJ2-7,.,TRBV5-1,.,CASSLEQTYEQYF,TGCGCCAGCAGCTTAGAACAGACCTACGAGCAGTACTTC
TRBJ2-2,.,TRBV4-1,.,CASSHRQRDTGELFF,TGCGCCAGCAGCCATAGACAGCGGGACACCGGGGAGCTGTTTTTT
TRBJ2-7,.,TRBV11-2,.,CASTLEAGTYEQYF,TGTGCCAGCACCTTAGAGGCAGGGACCTACGAGCAGTACTTC
TRBJ2-7,.,TRBV27,.,CASSFFGGEQYF,TGTGCCAGCAGTTTCTTCGGGGGCGAGCAGTACTTC
TRBJ2-7,TRBD2,TRBV28,.,CASSFSWTSGRVEQYF,TGTGCCAGCAGTTTTAGCTGGACTAGCGGGAGGGTGGAGCAGTACTTC
TRBJ2-7,.,TRBV28,.,CASSSITPYEQYF,TGTGCCAGCAGTTCGATCACCCCTTACGAGCAGTACTTC
TRBJ1-5,.,TRBV5-8,few,CASSPGDQPQHF,TGTGCCAGCAGCCCAGGGGATCAGCCCCAGCATTTT
TRBJ2-7,.,TRBV15,.,CATSRQGSSYEQYF,TGTGCCACCAGCAGACAGGGGTCGTCCTACGAGCAGTACTTC
TRBJ2-1,.,TRBV11-3,.,CASSGLANEQFF,TGTGCCAGCAGTGGACTCGCTAATGAGCAGTTCTTC
TRBJ1-1,.,TRBV5-1,once,CASSSTSSMNTEAFF,TGCGCCAGCAGCTCGACATCCTCCATGAACACTGAAGCTTTCTTT
TRBJ2-2,TRBD2,TRBV4-1,few,CASSQDSLAGGINTGELFF,TGCGCCAGCAGCCAAGATTCCCTAGCGGGAGGGATTAACACCGGGGAGCTGTTTTTT
TRBJ2-5,TRBD1,TRBV7-8,once,CASSLRQGRETQYF,TGTGCCAGCAGCTTACGACAGGGCCGGGAGACCCAGTACTTC
TRBJ2-7,TRBD1,TRBV19,.,CASSIGAGGFSTRDEQYF,TGTGCCAGTAGTATAGGAGCAGGGGGATTCTCCACAAGGGACGAGCAGTACTTC
TRBJ1-1,.,TRBV6-5,.,CASSFGRGLRNTEAFF,TGTGCCAGCAGTTTCGGGAGGGGACTCCGGAACACTGAAGCTTTCTTT
TRBJ2-7,TRBD1,TRBV7-9,.,CASSLPGTGTDEQYF,TGTGCCAGCAGCTTACCCGGGACAGGGACCGACGAGCAGTACTTC
TRBJ2-7,TRBD2,TRBV2,once,CASREGTSVLGSEQYF,TGTGCCAGCAGGGAGGGGACTAGCGTTTTGGGAAGCGAGCAGTACTTC
TRBJ1-1,TRBD1,TRBV14,.,CASSRDRGNTEAFF,TGTGCCAGCAGCCGAGACAGGGGGAACACTGAAGCTTTCTTT
TRBJ1-1,.,TRBV9,few,CASSEQGEETEAFF,TGTGCCAGCAGCGAACAGGGAGAAGAGACTGAAGCTTTCTTT
TRBJ2-7,.,TRBV6-6,.,CASSTPQGGASYEQYF,TGTGCCAGCAGTACTCCCCAAGGGGGAGCGTCCTACGAGCAGTACTTC
TRBJ2-7,.,TRBV14,.,CASSSSDRSAYEQYF,TGTGCCAGCAGCTCATCTGACAGGTCAGCCTACGAGCAGTACTTC
TRBJ1-2,TRBD1,TRBV6-1,.,CASRASGTGFSGYTF,TGTGCCAGCAGGGCGTCCGGGACAGGGTTCTCTGGCTACACCTTC
TRBJ1-2,TRBD1,TRBV5-1,few,CASSPADRGRVGYGYTF,TGCGCCAGCAGCCCCGCGGACAGGGGGCGCGTAGGCTATGGCTACACCTTC
TRBJ2-1,TRBD1,TRBV27,.,CASSSPAGGFYNEQFF,TGTGCCAGCAGTTCACCAGCAGGGGGATTTTACAATGAGCAGTTCTTC
TRBJ1-1,.,TRBV7-2,.,CASSLESSGGAFF,TGTGCCAGCAGCTTAGAGTCATCCGGAGGAGCTTTCTTT
TRBJ2-1,TRBD2,TRBV6-5,.,CASTRGRGYNEQFF,TGTGCCAGCACCCGCGGGAGAGGATACAATGAGCAGTTCTTC
TRBJ2-3,.,TRBV6-1,.,CASTTQNTDTQYF,TGTGCCAGCACTACCCAAAACACAGATACGCAGTATTTT
TRBJ2-5,.,TRBV7-9,few,CAGSDSQETQYF,TGTGCCGGATCGGACTCTCAAGAGACCCAGTACTTC
TRBJ1-2,.,TRBV28,few,CASSNLPRNYGYTF,TGTGCCAGCAGTAATCTCCCGAGGAACTATGGCTACACCTTC